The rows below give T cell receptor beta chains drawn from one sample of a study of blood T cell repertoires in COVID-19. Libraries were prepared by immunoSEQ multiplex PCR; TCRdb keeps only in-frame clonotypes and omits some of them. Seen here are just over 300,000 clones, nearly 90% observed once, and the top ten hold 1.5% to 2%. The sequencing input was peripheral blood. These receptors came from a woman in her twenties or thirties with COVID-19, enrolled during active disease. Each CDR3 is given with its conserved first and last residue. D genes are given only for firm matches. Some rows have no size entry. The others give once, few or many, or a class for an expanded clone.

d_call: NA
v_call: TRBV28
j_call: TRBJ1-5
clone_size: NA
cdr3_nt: TGTGCCAGCAGGGTAGGCGGTCAGCCCCAGCATTTT
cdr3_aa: CASRVGGQPQHF

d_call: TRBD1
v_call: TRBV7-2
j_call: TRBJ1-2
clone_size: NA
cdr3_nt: TGTGCCAGCAGCCCCCGGACAGGGGACGGCTACACCTTC
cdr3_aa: CASSPRTGDGYTF

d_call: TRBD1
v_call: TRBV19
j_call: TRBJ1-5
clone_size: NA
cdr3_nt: TGTGCCAGTAGTACGCCGAGACAGGGGTTCTCCCAGCCCCAGCATTTT
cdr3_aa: CASSTPRQGFSQPQHF

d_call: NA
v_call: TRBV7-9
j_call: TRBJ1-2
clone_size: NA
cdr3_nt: TGTGCCAGCAGCTTGGAGGGAGAACAAGGCTACACCTTC
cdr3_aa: CASSLEGEQGYTF

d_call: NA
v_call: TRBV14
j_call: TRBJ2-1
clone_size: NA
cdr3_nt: TGTGCCAGCAGCCATCCCCTCTTTGGGGCTGGCGATGAGCAGTTCTTC
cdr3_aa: CASSHPLFGAGDEQFF

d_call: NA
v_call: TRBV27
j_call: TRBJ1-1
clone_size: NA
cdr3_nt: TGTGCCAGCAGTCCCCAGCGTAACGCTGAAGCTTTCTTT
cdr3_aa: CASSPQRNAEAFF

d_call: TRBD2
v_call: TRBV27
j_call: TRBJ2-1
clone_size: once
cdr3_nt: TGTGCCAGCAGTTTATATTGGACTAGCGGGGGGCCGGGATCCTACAATGAGCAGTTCTTC
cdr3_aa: CASSLYWTSGGPGSYNEQFF

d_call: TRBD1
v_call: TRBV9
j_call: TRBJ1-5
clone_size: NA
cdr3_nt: TGTGCCAGCAGCGATGGAGGGGGCGTCGGTCAGCCCCAGCATTTT
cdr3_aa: CASSDGGGVGQPQHF

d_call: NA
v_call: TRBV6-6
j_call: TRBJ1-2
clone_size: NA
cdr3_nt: TGTGCCAGCAGTTACTCTGGACAGTCCGGCTACACCTTC
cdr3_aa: CASSYSGQSGYTF

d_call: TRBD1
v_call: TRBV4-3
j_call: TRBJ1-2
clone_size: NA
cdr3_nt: TGCGCCAGCAGCCAGGGGATTGGGACAGGGGGCCCTGGCTACACCTTC
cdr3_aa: CASSQGIGTGGPGYTF

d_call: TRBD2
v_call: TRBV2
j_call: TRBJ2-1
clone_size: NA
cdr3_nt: TGTGCCAGCAGTGCCCTAGCGGGGGGGCTAGGGAATGAGCAGTTCTTC
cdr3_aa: CASSALAGGLGNEQFF

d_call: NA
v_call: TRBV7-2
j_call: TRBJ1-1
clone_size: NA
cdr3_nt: TGTGCCAGCACCCCGTCGGCTCCCAGGGGGAACACTGAAGCTTTCTTT
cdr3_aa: CASTPSAPRGNTEAFF

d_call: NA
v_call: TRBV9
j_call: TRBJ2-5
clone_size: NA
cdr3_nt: TGTGCCAGCAGCGAGACAGCGTTCGGGGAGACCCAGTACTTC
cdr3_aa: CASSETAFGETQYF

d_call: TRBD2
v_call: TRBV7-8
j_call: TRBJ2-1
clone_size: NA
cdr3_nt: TGTGCCAGCAGCTTACTAGCGGGGGGACCGCAGACCTACAATGAGCAGTTCTTC
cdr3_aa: CASSLLAGGPQTYNEQFF

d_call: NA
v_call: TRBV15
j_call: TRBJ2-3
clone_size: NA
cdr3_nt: TGTGCCACCAGCAGAGATAGAAGGCGGGTGGCAGATACGCAGTATTTT
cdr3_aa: CATSRDRRRVADTQYF

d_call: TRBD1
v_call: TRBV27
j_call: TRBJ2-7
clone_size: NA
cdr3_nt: TGTGCCAGCAGTATAAAACCGGGACAGGGAAACGAGCAGTACTTC
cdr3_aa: CASSIKPGQGNEQYF

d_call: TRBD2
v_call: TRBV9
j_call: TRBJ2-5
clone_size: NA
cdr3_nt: TGTGCCAGCAGCGTAGCGGGACTAGCGTTAGAGACCCAGTACTTC
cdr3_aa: CASSVAGLALETQYF

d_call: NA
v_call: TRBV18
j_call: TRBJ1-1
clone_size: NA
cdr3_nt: TGTGCCAGCTCGGCTGGGATCAGCGGTTACGGCACTGAAGCTTTCTTT
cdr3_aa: CASSAGISGYGTEAFF

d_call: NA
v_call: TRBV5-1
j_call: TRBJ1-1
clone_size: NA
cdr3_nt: TGCGCCAGCAGCTTGAAGGCCCTTCACGGAGAGATTTTCACTGAAGCTTTCTTT
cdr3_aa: CASSLKALHGEIFTEAFF

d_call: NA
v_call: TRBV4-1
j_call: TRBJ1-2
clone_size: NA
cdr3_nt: TGCGCCAGCAGCCAACCTTTCCGGGACGGGACAAACTATGGCTACACCTTC
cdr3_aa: CASSQPFRDGTNYGYTF

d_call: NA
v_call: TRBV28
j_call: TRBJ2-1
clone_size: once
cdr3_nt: TGTGCCAGCAACCCCGGGGGTTCTGCCTACAATGAGCAGTTCTTC
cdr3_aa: CASNPGGSAYNEQFF

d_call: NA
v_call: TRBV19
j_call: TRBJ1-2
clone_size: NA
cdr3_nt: TGTGCCAGTAAGCTGTGGGGGGGGAGAGACTATGGCTACACCTTC
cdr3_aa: CASKLWGGRDYGYTF

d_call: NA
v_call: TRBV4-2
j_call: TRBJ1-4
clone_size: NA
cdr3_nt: TGTGCCAGCAGCCAAGTCGCAGGATCTTCTGAAAAACTGTTTTTT
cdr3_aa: CASSQVAGSSEKLFF

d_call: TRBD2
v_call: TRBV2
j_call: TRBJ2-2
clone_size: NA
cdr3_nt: TGTGCCAGCAGTGCAATAGCGGGGGGGCGGAACACCGGGGAGCTGTTTTTT
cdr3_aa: CASSAIAGGRNTGELFF

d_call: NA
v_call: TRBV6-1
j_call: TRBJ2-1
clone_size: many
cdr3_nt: TGTGCCAGCAGTGAAGAGCCAGGGTCCTACAATGAGCAGTTCTTC
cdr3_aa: CASSEEPGSYNEQFF

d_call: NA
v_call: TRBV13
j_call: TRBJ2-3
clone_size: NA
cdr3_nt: TGTGCCAGCAGCTTAGGGATCGGGGAAAGCACAGATACGCAGTATTTT
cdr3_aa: CASSLGIGESTDTQYF

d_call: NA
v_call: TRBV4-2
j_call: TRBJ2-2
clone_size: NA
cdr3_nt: TGTGCCAGCAGCCATAACGTCGGAGCGAACACCGGGGAGCTGTTTTTT
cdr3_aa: CASSHNVGANTGELFF

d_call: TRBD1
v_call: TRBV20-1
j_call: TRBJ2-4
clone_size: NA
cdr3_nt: TGCAGTGCTAGTAGGACAGGGCTAGCCAAAAACATTCAGTACTTC
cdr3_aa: CSASRTGLAKNIQYF

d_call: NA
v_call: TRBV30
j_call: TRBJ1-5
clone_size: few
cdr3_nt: TGTGCCTGGAGTGTTTCAGATCAGCCCCAGCATTTT
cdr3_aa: CAWSVSDQPQHF

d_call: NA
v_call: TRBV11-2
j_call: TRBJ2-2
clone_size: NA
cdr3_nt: TGTGCCAGCAGCCTTGAGCCCCCGCTCCCTCGTGGCACCGGGGAGCTGTTTTTT
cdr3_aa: CASSLEPPLPRGTGELFF

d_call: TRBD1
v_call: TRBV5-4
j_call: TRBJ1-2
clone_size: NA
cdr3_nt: TGTGCCAGCAGCTTAGGTACAGGGGGCCGAGCTAACTATGGCTACACCTTC
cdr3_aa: CASSLGTGGRANYGYTF

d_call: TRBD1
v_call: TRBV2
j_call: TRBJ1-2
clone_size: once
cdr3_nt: TGTGCCAGCAGTGAATACGTAGGGACAGGGAACTATGGCTACACCTTC
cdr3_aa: CASSEYVGTGNYGYTF

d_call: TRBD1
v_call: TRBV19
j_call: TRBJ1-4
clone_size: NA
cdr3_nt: TGTGCCAGTAGTGACAGGGCTGAAAAACTGTTTTTT
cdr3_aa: CASSDRAEKLFF

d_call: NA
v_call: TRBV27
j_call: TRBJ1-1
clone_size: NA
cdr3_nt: TGTGCCAGCAGTCTAAGGGGTACTGAAGCTTTCTTT
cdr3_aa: CASSLRGTEAFF

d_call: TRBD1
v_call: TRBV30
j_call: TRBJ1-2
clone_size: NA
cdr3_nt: TGTGCCTGGAGTCCCCTAGGGACAGCTCGGGGCTATGGCTACACCTTC
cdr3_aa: CAWSPLGTARGYGYTF

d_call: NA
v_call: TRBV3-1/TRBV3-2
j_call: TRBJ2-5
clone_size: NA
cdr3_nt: TGTGCCAGCAGCCAAGTCTTGAGGGATACCATAGTCCAAGAGACCCAGTACTTC
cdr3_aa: CASSQVLRDTIVQETQYF

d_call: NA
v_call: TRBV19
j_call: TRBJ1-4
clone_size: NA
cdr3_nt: TGTGCCAGTACCCATGGGGGTCCTGGGAGGCCTAATGAAAAACTGTTTTTT
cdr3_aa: CASTHGGPGRPNEKLFF

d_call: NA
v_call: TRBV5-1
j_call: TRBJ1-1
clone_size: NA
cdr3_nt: TGCGCCAGCAGCGTGGGACCGGGGAACACTGAAGCTTTCTTT
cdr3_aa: CASSVGPGNTEAFF

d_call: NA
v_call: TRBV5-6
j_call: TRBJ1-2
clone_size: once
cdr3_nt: TGTGCCAGCAGCCTCAGGGGCGGCTACACCTTC
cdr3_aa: CASSLRGGYTF

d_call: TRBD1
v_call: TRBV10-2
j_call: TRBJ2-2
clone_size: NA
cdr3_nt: TGCGCCAGTAGAGACTCAGGGGGCACCGGGGAGCTGTTTTTT
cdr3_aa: CASRDSGGTGELFF

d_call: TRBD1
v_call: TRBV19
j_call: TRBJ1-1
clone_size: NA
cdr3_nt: TGTGCCAGTAGGGTACAGGGGAGTGTGACTGAAGCTTTCTTT
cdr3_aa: CASRVQGSVTEAFF

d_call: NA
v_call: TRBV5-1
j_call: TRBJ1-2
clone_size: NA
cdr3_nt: TGCGCCAGCAGCTTGGGGGCTGCACCCTATGGCTACACCTTC
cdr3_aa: CASSLGAAPYGYTF

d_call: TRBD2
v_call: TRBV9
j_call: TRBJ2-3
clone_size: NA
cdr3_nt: TGTGCCAGCAGTGCCCTAGCGGGGGGGGTCACAGATACGCAGTATTTT
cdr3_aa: CASSALAGGVTDTQYF

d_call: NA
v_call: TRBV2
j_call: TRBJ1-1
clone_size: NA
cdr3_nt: TGTGCCAGCGAGACCCTCAGGGGCACTGAAGCTTTCTTT
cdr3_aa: CASETLRGTEAFF

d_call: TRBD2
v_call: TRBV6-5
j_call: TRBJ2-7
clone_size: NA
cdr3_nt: TGTGCCAGCACCCTATCGGGGGGGGGAGGAGAGCAGTACTTC
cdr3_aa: CASTLSGGGGEQYF

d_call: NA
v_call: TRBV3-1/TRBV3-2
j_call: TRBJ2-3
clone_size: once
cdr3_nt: TGTGCCAGCAGCCAAGAAGGAGGAGATTCACACGATACGCAGTATTTT
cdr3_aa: CASSQEGGDSHDTQYF

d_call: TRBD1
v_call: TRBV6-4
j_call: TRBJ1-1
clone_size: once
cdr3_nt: TGTGCCAGCCCCCCCTGGACAGGGCTGAATGAAGCTTTCTTT
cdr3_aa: CASPPWTGLNEAFF

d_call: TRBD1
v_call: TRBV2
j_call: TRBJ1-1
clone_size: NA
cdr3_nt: TGTGCCAGTGCCACAGGGGATGGGGCTTTCTTT
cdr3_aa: CASATGDGAFF

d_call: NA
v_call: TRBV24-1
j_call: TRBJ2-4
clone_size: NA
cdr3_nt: TGTGCCACTACGGACACAGCGGGCATTCAGTACTTC
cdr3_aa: CATTDTAGIQYF

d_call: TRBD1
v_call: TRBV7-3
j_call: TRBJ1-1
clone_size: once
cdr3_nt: TGTGCCAGCAGCCCCGGGACAGCAAGTGAAGCTTTCTTT
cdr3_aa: CASSPGTASEAFF